This TCR beta chain was profiled in a study of blood T cell repertoires in COVID-19. The CDR3 loop spans 17 amino acids. CDR1 and CDR2 (germline): KGHSH, LQKENI. Trimming removed 1 base at V and 6 bases at J, with 19 bases between. The table came from immunoSEQ multiplex PCR; TCRdb's copy has only in-frame clones and leaves some out. The data show about 180,000 clones, about 89% seen once. The sequenced sample consisted of peripheral blood. The sequence derives from a man between 18 and 35 years old who had recovered from COVID-19. The rearrangement links TRBV18 to TRBJ1-5; maybe TRBD1 (6 bases). CDR3 in amino acids: CASSPQSGQGGGQPQHF. The CDR3 DNA sequence: TGTGCCAGCTCACCACAATCGGGGCAGGGAGGGGGTCAGCCCCAGCATTTT.